This T cell receptor (beta chain) was retrieved from a study of CD8 T cells in ankylosing spondylitis. MiXCR was run by TCRdb on the 5' RACE reads, yielding one entry per CDR3 protein. The sample lists about 310,000 distinct CDR3 sequences, 20% to 25% occurring once. V lost 0 bases and J lost 5, with 14 bases in between. CDR3 length equals 16 residues. Germline V gene lookup returns CDR1 SGHTA and CDR2 FQGNSA. This clonotype showed up just a few times. The sample comprised blood, either unsorted or a sorted T cell fraction (not recorded which). The rearrangement links TRBV7-2 to TRBJ2-1; D is perhaps TRBD2 (5 bases). The TCR originated in a female donor with ankylosing spondylitis or in good health (not recorded which). As DNA, the CDR3 is TGTGCCAGCAGCTTAGCACCCATGGGAGCAGACAATGAGCAGTTCTTC. It translates to CASSLAPMGADNEQFF.